The rows below give T cell receptor beta chains drawn from one sample of a study of blood T cells in healthy people across ages. MiXCR, applied by TCRdb to the 5' RACE reads, yields one record per CDR3 protein. The sample has about 930,000 distinct CDR3 sequences; almost 30% are singletons. These sequences were also reported in another study, on T cells of mothers and their children.

The sample comprised blood. The receptors were gathered from a woman aged 40 to 55 in good health. The CDR3 runs from the conserved cysteine through the conserved F or W. Fields, in order: V gene, CDR3 length, D gene, clone size, J gene, CDR3 DNA, CDR3 protein. D genes are given only for firm matches. The size of a clone is reported for some rows only, either as once, few or many, or as a class for expanded clones.

V gene: TRBV5-6; CDR3 length: 15; D gene: TRBD1; clone size: few; J gene: TRBJ2-7; CDR3 DNA: TGTGCCAGCAGCCTCACAGGGGTTAGGTTCTACGAGCAGTACTTC; CDR3 protein: CASSLTGVRFYEQYF
V gene: TRBV11-1; CDR3 length: 14; D gene: TRBD1; clone size: few; J gene: TRBJ1-5; CDR3 DNA: TGTGCCAGCAGCCAAGGACAGGTCAATCAGCCCCAGCATTTT; CDR3 protein: CASSQGQVNQPQHF
V gene: TRBV29-1; CDR3 length: 14; D gene: NA; clone size: few; J gene: TRBJ2-7; CDR3 DNA: TGCAGCGTCAGTAGTCGGGGATCCTACAATGAGCAGTACTTC; CDR3 protein: CSVSSRGSYNEQYF
V gene: TRBV4-1; CDR3 length: 14; D gene: TRBD1; clone size: few; J gene: TRBJ2-7; CDR3 DNA: TGCGCCAGCAGCCATGACAGGGGGGACTACGAGCAGTACTTC; CDR3 protein: CASSHDRGDYEQYF
V gene: TRBV5-6; CDR3 length: 15; D gene: NA; clone size: NA; J gene: TRBJ2-2; CDR3 DNA: TGTGCCAGCAGCCTGGGGCCGGATAACACCGGGGAGCTGTTTTTT; CDR3 protein: CASSLGPDNTGELFF
V gene: TRBV7-2; CDR3 length: 15; D gene: TRBD2; clone size: many; J gene: TRBJ2-1; CDR3 DNA: TGTGCCAGCAGCTGGGGACTAGCGGGCAACAATGAGCAGTTCTTC; CDR3 protein: CASSWGLAGNNEQFF
V gene: TRBV4-3; CDR3 length: 14; D gene: NA; clone size: NA; J gene: TRBJ1-5; CDR3 DNA: TGCGCCAGCAGCCAAAAAGTCGGAAATCAGCCCCAGCATTTT; CDR3 protein: CASSQKVGNQPQHF
V gene: TRBV5-1; CDR3 length: 14; D gene: TRBD1; clone size: NA; J gene: TRBJ2-5; CDR3 DNA: TGCGCCAGCTACCAATCGACAGGGGGTGAGACCCAGTACTTC; CDR3 protein: CASYQSTGGETQYF
V gene: TRBV5-1; CDR3 length: 13; D gene: NA; clone size: once; J gene: TRBJ2-5; CDR3 DNA: TGCGCCAGCAGCTCAGCAGGAAAAGAGACCCAGTACTTC; CDR3 protein: CASSSAGKETQYF
V gene: TRBV7-2; CDR3 length: 14; D gene: TRBD1; clone size: NA; J gene: TRBJ1-5; CDR3 DNA: TGTGCCAGCAGCACGGACAGGGGAGGTCAGCCCCAGCATTTT; CDR3 protein: CASSTDRGGQPQHF
V gene: TRBV5-1; CDR3 length: 14; D gene: NA; clone size: NA; J gene: TRBJ2-7; CDR3 DNA: TGCGCCAGCAGCTTGAAGGCGGGTAGGGACGAGCAGTACTTC; CDR3 protein: CASSLKAGRDEQYF
V gene: TRBV20-1; CDR3 length: 13; D gene: NA; clone size: NA; J gene: TRBJ2-1; CDR3 DNA: TGCAGTGCTAGCTGGAGCTCCTACAATGAGCAGTTCTTC; CDR3 protein: CSASWSSYNEQFF
V gene: TRBV4-2; CDR3 length: 14; D gene: NA; clone size: NA; J gene: TRBJ2-7; CDR3 DNA: TGTGCCAGCAGCCAACTTGCCCAGGACTACGAGCAGTACTTC; CDR3 protein: CASSQLAQDYEQYF
V gene: TRBV28; CDR3 length: 15; D gene: NA; clone size: NA; J gene: TRBJ1-1; CDR3 DNA: TGTGCCAGCAGCCAGGCGCTGGGAGGGAACACTGAAGCTTTCTTT; CDR3 protein: CASSQALGGNTEAFF
V gene: TRBV20-1; CDR3 length: 12; D gene: NA; clone size: once; J gene: TRBJ2-7; CDR3 DNA: TGCAGGGCCTCCAGGCTTACCTACGAGCAGTACTTC; CDR3 protein: CRASRLTYEQYF
V gene: TRBV6-1; CDR3 length: 14; D gene: NA; clone size: many; J gene: TRBJ2-7; CDR3 DNA: TGTGCCAGCACTCAAGGGATGCTTCTAAACGAGCAGTACTTC; CDR3 protein: CASTQGMLLNEQYF
V gene: TRBV10-3; CDR3 length: 12; D gene: NA; clone size: few; J gene: TRBJ1-2; CDR3 DNA: TGTGCCATCAGTGACCTGACAAATGGCTACACCTTC; CDR3 protein: CAISDLTNGYTF
V gene: TRBV10-3; CDR3 length: 15; D gene: NA; clone size: once; J gene: TRBJ2-1; CDR3 DNA: TGTGCCATCAGTGATCCGGGCGTAATATCCTACGAGCAGTTCTTC; CDR3 protein: CAISDPGVISYEQFF
V gene: TRBV4-1; CDR3 length: 14; D gene: NA; clone size: many; J gene: TRBJ1-2; CDR3 DNA: TGCGCCAGCACCCCCTTTGAGGGACTTGGTGGCTACACCTTC; CDR3 protein: CASTPFEGLGGYTF
V gene: TRBV6-5; CDR3 length: 15; D gene: NA; clone size: NA; J gene: TRBJ2-5; CDR3 DNA: TGTGCCAGCAGTTACTCTGGAGGACAGCAAGAGACCCAGTACTTC; CDR3 protein: CASSYSGGQQETQYF
V gene: TRBV27; CDR3 length: 17; D gene: NA; clone size: NA; J gene: TRBJ1-5; CDR3 DNA: TGTGCCAGCAGTCCTCTCCAGGGGAGATATAGCAATCAGCCCCAGCATTTT; CDR3 protein: CASSPLQGRYSNQPQHF
V gene: TRBV6-5; CDR3 length: 13; D gene: NA; clone size: few; J gene: TRBJ2-5; CDR3 DNA: TGTGCCAGCCTCATAAGGCCGGGGGAGACCCAGTACTTC; CDR3 protein: CASLIRPGETQYF
V gene: TRBV7-6; CDR3 length: 16; D gene: NA; clone size: many; J gene: TRBJ1-5; CDR3 DNA: TGTGCCAGCAGCCCAGAGACAGCATATAGCAATCAGCCCCAGCATTTT; CDR3 protein: CASSPETAYSNQPQHF
V gene: TRBV3-1; CDR3 length: 19; D gene: TRBD2; clone size: NA; J gene: TRBJ2-7; CDR3 DNA: TGTGCCAGCAGCGCCTCCGGGCGTCCGGGACTAGCGGGGATCTACGAGCAGTACTTC; CDR3 protein: CASSASGRPGLAGIYEQYF
V gene: TRBV2; CDR3 length: 15; D gene: NA; clone size: NA; J gene: TRBJ1-5; CDR3 DNA: TGTGCCAGCAGTGAAGGAGGGTCGAGTGATCAGCCCCAGCATTTT; CDR3 protein: CASSEGGSSDQPQHF
V gene: TRBV10-3; CDR3 length: 17; D gene: NA; clone size: many; J gene: TRBJ2-1; CDR3 DNA: TGTGCCATCAGTGAGCCAGAGACAGGTTTCTCCTACAATGAGCAGTTCTTC; CDR3 protein: CAISEPETGFSYNEQFF
V gene: TRBV5-1; CDR3 length: 15; D gene: NA; clone size: NA; J gene: TRBJ2-5; CDR3 DNA: TGCGCCAGCAGCTTAAACGGGGGCCTTCAAGAGACCCAGTACTTC; CDR3 protein: CASSLNGGLQETQYF
V gene: TRBV7-9; CDR3 length: 15; D gene: TRBD1; clone size: NA; J gene: TRBJ2-1; CDR3 DNA: TGTTCCAGCAGCCGACAGGGCTCTGACAGCAATGAGCAGTTCTTC; CDR3 protein: CSSSRQGSDSNEQFF
V gene: TRBV7-9; CDR3 length: 12; D gene: NA; clone size: NA; J gene: TRBJ1-2; CDR3 DNA: TGTGCCAGCAGCTCACAGGGTCGCGGCTACACCTTC; CDR3 protein: CASSSQGRGYTF
V gene: TRBV30; CDR3 length: 14; D gene: NA; clone size: NA; J gene: TRBJ1-5; CDR3 DNA: TGTGCCTGGAGGACAGGTCATAGCAATCAGCCCCAGCATTTT; CDR3 protein: CAWRTGHSNQPQHF
V gene: TRBV28; CDR3 length: 14; D gene: NA; clone size: NA; J gene: TRBJ2-1; CDR3 DNA: TGTACCAGCACCCGCCTGGGAGCCGACAATGAGCAGTTCTTC; CDR3 protein: CTSTRLGADNEQFF
V gene: TRBV7-8; CDR3 length: 14; D gene: NA; clone size: many; J gene: TRBJ2-7; CDR3 DNA: TGTGCCAGCAGCTTAAGCGGACTGCCCTACGAGCAGTACTTC; CDR3 protein: CASSLSGLPYEQYF
V gene: TRBV24-1; CDR3 length: 15; D gene: NA; clone size: once; J gene: TRBJ2-5; CDR3 DNA: TGTGCCACCAGTGATTCCAGGGTTCCAGAAGAGACCCAGTACTTC; CDR3 protein: CATSDSRVPEETQYF
V gene: TRBV7-2; CDR3 length: 17; D gene: NA; clone size: NA; J gene: TRBJ1-2; CDR3 DNA: TGTGCCAGCAGCATGCGACAGAAACTTGCAGCAGCGACCGGCTACACCTTC; CDR3 protein: CASSMRQKLAAATGYTF
V gene: TRBV20-1; CDR3 length: 14; D gene: NA; clone size: NA; J gene: TRBJ1-2; CDR3 DNA: TGCAGTGCTAGTGGGGCAGGGGAGTATGGTGGCTACACCTTC; CDR3 protein: CSASGAGEYGGYTF
V gene: TRBV24-1; CDR3 length: 13; D gene: NA; clone size: many; J gene: TRBJ2-7; CDR3 DNA: TGTGCCACCAGTGATGGCGGAGCCTACGAGCAGTACTTC; CDR3 protein: CATSDGGAYEQYF
V gene: TRBV5-6; CDR3 length: 15; D gene: NA; clone size: NA; J gene: TRBJ1-5; CDR3 DNA: TGTGCCCGCAGCCGGACAGCCTATAGCAATCAGCCCCAGCATTTT; CDR3 protein: CARSRTAYSNQPQHF
V gene: TRBV4-1; CDR3 length: 17; D gene: NA; clone size: NA; J gene: TRBJ2-1; CDR3 DNA: TGCGCCAGCAGCTATGTCCCGAGACTATCCTCCTACAATGAGCAGTTCTTC; CDR3 protein: CASSYVPRLSSYNEQFF
V gene: TRBV7-9; CDR3 length: 16; D gene: TRBD1; clone size: NA; J gene: TRBJ2-1; CDR3 DNA: TGTGCCAGCAGCCGGGGACAGTTTAGCTCCTACAATGAGCAGTTCTTC; CDR3 protein: CASSRGQFSSYNEQFF
V gene: TRBV5-1; CDR3 length: 14; D gene: NA; clone size: NA; J gene: TRBJ2-1; CDR3 DNA: TGCGCCAGCAGCTTTGCGCCCCCCGTCAATGAGCAGTTCTTC; CDR3 protein: CASSFAPPVNEQFF